This T cell receptor beta chain was obtained from a study of blood T cell repertoires in COVID-19. Across the whole study: Acute and convalescent COVID-19 samples came from the United States, Italy and Spain. Sources were T cells, B-cell-depleted T cells, or PBMCs; the material itself was cDNA or gDNA.

This CDR3 region has 13 residues. V was pared by 2 bases and J by 7 bases, with 9 bases between. CDR1 is SQVTM, CDR2 ANQGSEA, per germline. Original processing methods: Amplification from reference gene primers served as the basis for estimated nucleated cell counts. TCRdb's copy holds only in-frame clones and misses some; the assay was immunoSEQ multiplex PCR. D and trimming come from the DNA, and the V and J calls and clone size come from that table. The data contain 50,000 to 65,000 clones, roughly 79% of them singletons. The sequence was collected from a woman aged 55-69 years with acute or convalescent COVID-19. The rearrangement uses TRBV29-1 and TRBJ1-6, with D maybe TRBD1 (6 bases). The specimen sequenced was peripheral blood. CDR3 region: CSVETGLNSPLHF. In nucleotides, the CDR3 is TGCAGCGTTGAAACAGGGCTCAATTCACCCCTCCACTTT. Filled out from reference TRBV29-1 and TRBJ1-6, the complete variable domain reads SAVISQKPSRDICQRGTSLTIQCQVDSQVTMMFWYRQQPGQSLTLIATANQGSEATYESGFVIDKFPISRPNLTFSTLTVSNMSPEDSSIYLCSVETGLNSPLHFGNGTRLTVT.